This section outlines one TCR beta chain sequence together with its context. What it binds is unknown. This sample is drawn from a study of cytomegalovirus exposure and HLA in healthy donors. Study observations and caveats: A later analysis associated roughly 15,000 TCR beta sequences with HLA alleles at a 0.05 false discovery rate. Trimming of TCR beta V- and J-genes showed a link, identified in a later analysis, to a missense DCLRE1C variant. Researchers counted over 150 TCR beta chains as cytomegalovirus-associated.

The PCR employed 60 Vbeta primers together with 13 Jbeta primers. Using immunoSEQ multiplex PCR, the repertoire was profiled, and TCRdb retains in-frame clones only, with some absent. The data contain a few hundred thousand clones, 60% to 80% of them seen just once; the ten biggest clones take up roughly 1.9%. The CDR3 loop spans 15 amino acids. V lost 6 bases and J 1 base, leaving 15 bases between the germline ends. CDR1 is MDHEN, CDR2 SYDVKM, per germline. This chain joins TRBV28 and TRBJ2-5, with D maybe TRBD1 (7 bases). This receptor was obtained from a man in his late teens or twenties in good health and CMV-seronegative. What was sequenced was PBMCs. The CDR3 DNA follows: TGTGCCAGCAGCTCCCCCCAGGGGGGCCAAGAGACCCAGTACTTC. Amino acids: CASSSPQGGQETQYF.